Listed here is a single T cell receptor beta chain. Its matching antigen is unknown. PCR involved 60 Vbeta and 13 Jbeta primers. Sequencing used immunoSEQ multiplex PCR; TCRdb keeps in-frame clones, though not all of them. The sample shows about 150,000 clones, roughly 80% of them seen only once. CDR3 length: 14 residues. Trimming took 3 bases from V and 8 from J, leaving 15 bases between them. The germline CDR1 and CDR2 sequences are SGHNT and YYREEE (reference sequence). This specimen belongs to a study of cytomegalovirus exposure and HLA in healthy donors. Study-wide findings and caveats: A few CMV-associated chains were confirmed in vitro to be specific for CMV antigens. There were some public TCRs occurring in many donors, but most TCR sequences were rare.

The origin of this receptor is a man aged 35 to 55 in good health and CMV-seropositive. The chain is built from TRBV5-4 and TRBJ2-1; D is possibly TRBD2 (6 bases). The sample taken for sequencing was PBMCs. For the CDR3, the DNA is TGTGCCAGCAGCTCGGGCGGGACTGTGTATGAGCAGTTCTTC. Translation: CASSSGGTVYEQFF.